This TCR beta chain derives from a study of cytomegalovirus exposure and HLA in healthy donors. Study outcomes and limitations: It was fewer than 200 TCR beta chains that were listed as cytomegalovirus-associated. One later analysis, an examination of the 120 validation repertoires, found that first-cohort TCR clusters tended to co-occur in them.

A note on this clone: What it binds is not known.

The V end was cut by 1 base, the J end by 0 bases, with 7 bases between. Germline V CDR1 and CDR2: SGHTA, FQGTGA. This CDR3 has 14 amino acids. Measured with immunoSEQ multiplex PCR; TCRdb has only the in-frame clones, and not every one. Of 150,000 to 160,000 clones listed, 86% were seen once; the top ten hold 2.1%. The sample was PBMCs. The clonotype was recovered from a human donor in good health. The genes are TRBV7-3 and TRBJ2-7, with D unclear. CDR3 sequence (DNA): TGTGCCAGCAGCTTAAAACCGAGCTCCTACGAGCAGTACTTC. This codes for CASSLKPSSYEQYF.